This T cell receptor (beta chain) came from a study of beta chain features in type 1 diabetes. Study findings and constraints: For type 1 diabetes patients, VDJ junctions showed fewer insertions and more deletions. Moderate but significant shortening of TCRB CDR3s was recorded in all four CD4+ subsets from Type 1 diabetes patients.

This clone was recorded once. Its antigen is as yet unknown. CDR1 SGHTA and CDR2 FQGNSA come from the germline V gene. V dropped 1 base and J dropped 1 base, with 10 bases sitting between them. This CDR3 comprises 15 residues. Expressed TCRB transcripts were sequenced because the isolated RNA had all been reverse transcribed beforehand. This table comes from immunoSEQ multiplex PCR, and its TCRdb copy is limited to in-frame clones, with some not included. The table records 150,000 to 180,000 clones, around 10% of them present only once. The receptor was isolated from a man in his late teens or twenties in good health. The material sequenced was central memory CD4+ T cells from blood. V usage is TRBV7-2 and J usage is TRBJ1-1; D perhaps matches TRBD1 (6 bases). The CDR3 protein is CASSLVGGWNTEAFF. CDR3 sequence (DNA): TGTGCCAGCAGCTTAGTGGGGGGCTGGAACACTGAAGCTTTCTTT.